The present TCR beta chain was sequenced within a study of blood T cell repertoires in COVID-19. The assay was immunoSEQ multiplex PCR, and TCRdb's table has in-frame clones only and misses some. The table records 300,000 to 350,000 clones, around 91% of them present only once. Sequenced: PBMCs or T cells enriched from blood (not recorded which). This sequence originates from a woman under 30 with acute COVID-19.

The CDR3 DNA reads TGTGCCATCAAGGACAGGGAGGATTCACCCCTCCACTTT. It codes for CAIKDREDSPLHF. The gene calls are TRBV10-3 and TRBJ1-6; the match to TRBD1 covers 8 bases. The J segment lost 8 bases and the V segment lost 7 bases, leaving 4 bases of the junction unmatched. Germline V lookup: CDR1 ENHRY, CDR2 SYGVKD. CDR3 length: 13 residues.